Each of the 7 T cell receptor beta chains below was sequenced from the same sample in a study of shared T cell receptors in the human thymus. TCRdb's copy holds only in-frame clones and misses some; the assay was immunoSEQ multiplex PCR. The sample includes hundreds of thousands of clones, 78% of them seen just once. This sample was also put to use in a study of human thymus T cells.

Sequencing was carried out using thymocytes. These TCRs come from a boy under three years old with a congenital heart defect.

The CDR3 coding sequence is TGTGCCAGCAGTTACGCTACAGGGAAGGGCTACGAGCAGTACTTC. This gives the protein CASSYATGKGYEQYF. The gene calls are TRBV6-5 and TRBJ2-7, with D maybe TRBD1 (6 bases). The CDR3 extends over 15 amino acids. Germline CDR1 reads MNHEY; CDR2 reads SVGAGI. V shed 2 bases and J shed 3 bases, with 14 bases lying between them.

This clone was seen once. This chain connects TRBV2 to TRBJ2-7, with 8 nucleotides matching TRBD2. This CDR3 comprises 15 residues. Germline CDR1 and CDR2: SNHLY and FYNNEI. V lost 4 bases, J lost 0 bases, and 5 bases stayed unmatched. The CDR3 spells CASSGVLADSYEQYF. The CDR3 coding sequence is TGTGCCAGCAGTGGGGTACTAGCGGACTCCTACGAGCAGTACTTC.

This CDR3 reads CASSSKSSGANVLTF. CDR3 in DNA: TGTGCCAGCAGTTCAAAGAGCTCTGGGGCCAACGTCCTGACTTTC. This chain connects TRBV6-5 to TRBJ2-6; no definite D call. Germline CDR1 MNHEY, CDR2 SVGAGI. V lost 4 bases and J 0 bases, leaving 7 bases between the germline ends. The CDR3 totals 15 residues.

CDR3 protein: CATHNRLAGGPNETQYF. For the CDR3, the DNA is TGTGCCACCCATAACAGACTAGCGGGAGGGCCTAACGAGACCCAGTACTTC. The rearrangement links TRBV28 to TRBJ2-5, with 14 bases identical to TRBD2. V gave up 10 bases and J gave up 5 bases; unmatched junction bases: 15. CDR1 is MDHEN and CDR2 is SYDVKM in the germline V gene. The CDR3 runs to 17 residues.

This clone was found a few times. The V and J genes are TRBV27 and TRBJ1-1; tentative D call: TRBD1 (5 bases). V was pared by 6 bases and J by 0 bases, with 8 bases between. CDR1 MNHEY and CDR2 SMNVEV come from the germline V gene (reference sequence). The length of the CDR3 is 13 residues. CDR3 DNA: TGTGCCAGCAGGGGGGGAGTGAACACTGAAGCTTTCTTT. Translation: CASRGGVNTEAFF.

V and J are TRBV2 and TRBJ1-4; D ambiguous. Trimming left V 6 bases short and J 2 bases short, with 10 bases between. The CDR3 sequence is 14 residues long. Germline assignment: CDR1 SNHLY and CDR2 FYNNEI. CDR3 residues: CASSWTYTNEKLFF. In DNA form, the CDR3 reads TGTGCCAGCAGCTGGACTTACACTAATGAAAAACTGTTTTTT.

DNA for the CDR3: TGTGCCTGGAGGAGGACCAGTAGCGGGAGGCACTCCTCTGGGGCCAACGTCCTGACTTTC. Its protein product is CAWRRTSSGRHSSGANVLTF. The rearrangement uses TRBV30 and TRBJ2-6; TRBD2 agrees at 10 bases. The CDR3 is made up of 20 amino acids. Germline CDR1 GTSNPN, CDR2 SVGIG (reference sequence). Germline trimming cut 3 bases from V and 0 bases from J; bases unmatched to any gene: 14.